One and the same sample provided the 20 T cell receptor beta chains below, sequenced in a study of early T cells in non-severe SARS-CoV-2 infection. TCRdb reanalysed the 5' RACE reads using MiXCR and keeps one entry per CDR3 protein. The table has some 88,000 distinct CDR3 sequences, 16% seen once. The material was whole blood, obtained at baseline. These receptors were obtained from an adult who was a healthcare worker with PCR-confirmed SARS-CoV-2 infection or an uninfected control (not recorded which).

The chain uses TRBV20-1 and TRBJ2-3, with D perhaps TRBD2 (5 bases). Germline loops: CDR1 DFQATT, CDR2 SNEGSKA (reference sequence). The ends were cut back, 2 bases at V and 4 bases at J, with 19 bases in the middle. The CDR3 is made up of 16 amino acids. The CDR3 coding sequence is TGCAGTGCTAGATACTATAAAGCGGCGGTCGCAGATACGCAGTATTTT. Translated, it gives CSARYYKAAVADTQYF.

This clonotype was counted between two and nine times. V usage is TRBV29-1 and J usage is TRBJ2-1; either TRBD1 or TRBD2 may supply D (5 bases each). CDR1 is SQVTM and CDR2 is ANQGSEA in the germline V gene. This CDR3 is built from 13 residues. V dropped 4 bases and J dropped 7 bases, with 14 bases sitting between them. CDR3 DNA sequence: TGCAGCGTTGGGACATCCACGGGGAATGAGCAGTTCTTC. Its protein product is CSVGTSTGNEQFF.

This clonotype was recorded a few times. The CDR3 reads CASSLSVGTLVVQYF. DNA of the CDR3: TGTGCCAGCAGCTTAAGTGTCGGGACACTGGTAGTGCAGTACTTC. J is TRBJ2-7 and V is TRBV7-9; D perhaps matches TRBD1 (6 bases). In germline, CDR1 is SEHNR, CDR2 FQNEAQ (reference sequence). Trimming removed 2 bases at V and 9 bases at J, with 20 bases between. This CDR3 contains 15 residues.

At least ten counts were recorded for this clonotype. V gene TRBV28 combines with J gene TRBJ2-7, with 12 bases identical to TRBD2. Germline V gene lookup returns CDR1 MDHEN and CDR2 SYDVKM. The junction had 3 bases not matched to a gene; V was cut back by 6 bases and J by 0 bases. The CDR3 sequence is 15 residues long. CDR3 coding DNA: TGTGCCAGCAGCCCTAGCGGGAGGGGCTCCTACGAGCAGTACTTC. It yields the protein CASSPSGRGSYEQYF.

The chain joins TRBV6-9 to TRBJ2-3, with TRBD2 matching over 8 bases. Unmatched junction bases numbered 17, after V lost 6 bases and J lost 0 bases. Per germline, CDR1 MNHGY and CDR2 SVAAGI. This CDR3 spans 19 amino acids. CDR3 DNA: TGTGCCAGCAGAAGTGGGACGTGTCTAGCGGGCTCTAGCACAGATACGCAGTATTTT. Its translation is CASRSGTCLAGSSTDTQYF.

The rearrangement joins TRBV20-1 to TRBJ2-1, with D unclear. Germline CDR1 reads DFQATT; CDR2 reads SNEGSKA (reference sequence). This CDR3 is 16 amino acids long. The V end lost 3 bases, the J end lost 2 bases, and 17 bases lay between the germline ends. DNA of the CDR3: TGCAGTGCTAGTGGGCCGGTAGGGCCGCCCTACAATGAGCAGTTCTTC. Translating gives CSASGPVGPPYNEQFF.

The chain combines TRBV29-1 with TRBJ1-2; no clear D. Per the germline V gene, CDR1 is SQVTM and CDR2 is ANQGSEA. The CDR3 runs to 12 residues. The V gene lost 7 bases and the J gene lost 4 bases, with 13 bases spanning the gap. CDR3 nucleotide sequence: TGCAGCGCCCGGCGGGGAACCTATGGCTACACCTTC. Its translation: CSARRGTYGYTF.

V and J are TRBV29-1 and TRBJ2-7, with TRBD1 identical over 10 bases. After removal of 4 bases from V and 3 bases from J, the junction contained 9 bases not matched to a gene. This CDR3 spans 15 amino acids. The germline V gene encodes CDR1 SQVTM and CDR2 ANQGSEA. CDR3 DNA sequence: TGCAGCGTTGCGACCGGGACAGGGGATATCTACGAGCAGTACTTC. Its translation is CSVATGTGDIYEQYF.

This clonotype was detected only a few times. J is TRBJ2-3 and V is TRBV20-1; 11 bases map to TRBD2. Germline V lookup: CDR1 DFQATT, CDR2 SNEGSKA (reference sequence). This CDR3 has 16 amino acids. The V segment lost 6 bases and the J segment 2 bases; nucleotides outside the gene matches: 10. Written as DNA, the CDR3 is TGCAGTGCCTACGATGTACTAGCGGGAGTCACAGATACGCAGTATTTT. Translation: CSAYDVLAGVTDTQYF.

The gene calls are TRBV7-9 and TRBJ2-3; D is uncertain. The CDR3 sequence is 14 residues long. CDR1 is SEHNR and CDR2 is FQNEAQ in the germline V gene (reference sequence). V was clipped by 1 base and J by 4 bases, with 9 bases between them. The CDR3 sequence: CASSLGPTPDTQYF. As DNA, the CDR3 is TGTGCCAGCAGCTTAGGACCGACACCAGATACGCAGTATTTT.

The chain joins TRBV7-2 to TRBJ1-4; a possible D gene is TRBD1 (6 bases). The V and J ends lost 5 bases and 10 bases respectively, with 14 bases between them. The CDR3 totals 13 residues. The germline CDR1 and CDR2 sequences are SGHTA and FQGNSA. The CDR3 protein is CASSRDKGAKLFF. For the CDR3, the DNA is TGTGCCAGCAGCCGGGACAAAGGTGCAAAACTGTTTTTT.

This clonotype was counted between two and nine times. CDR3 residues: CASSLQTPNTDTQYF. The CDR3 region has the DNA TGCGCCAGCAGCTTACAGACTCCCAACACAGATACGCAGTATTTT. The chain is built from TRBV5-1 and TRBJ2-3; D is unclear. V lost 2 bases, J lost 2 bases, and 12 bases lay in between. CDR1 and CDR2 from the germline V gene are SGHRS and YFSETQ. CDR3 length equals 15 residues. Filled out from reference TRBV5-1 and TRBJ2-3, the complete variable domain reads KAGVTQTPRYLIKTRGQQVTLSCSPISGHRSVSWYQQTPGQGLQFLFEYFSETQRNKGNFPGRFSGRQFSNSRSEMNVSTLELGDSALYLCASSLQTPNTDTQYFGPGTRLTVL.

Only a few counts were recorded for this clonotype. This chain connects TRBV2 to TRBJ2-1; 14 nucleotides align to TRBD2. This CDR3 region has 16 residues. V lost 7 bases, J lost 7 bases, and 9 bases stayed unmatched. From germline, CDR1 is SNHLY and CDR2 FYNNEI. CDR3 nucleotides: TGTGCCAGCACTGGGACTAGCGGGAGTGTGTCGAATGAGCAGTTCTTC. As protein: CASTGTSGSVSNEQFF.

This clonotype was recorded at least ten times. The V and J genes are TRBV28 and TRBJ2-3; 7 nucleotides align to TRBD1. The CDR3 sequence is 17 residues long. The V gene end was trimmed by 7 bases and the J gene end by 2 bases; junction bases not matched to a gene: 15. Germline V gives CDR1 MDHEN, CDR2 SYDVKM. This CDR3 reads CASTLPSGQRYTDTQYF. CDR3 bases: TGTGCCAGCACCCTGCCCTCGGGACAGCGATACACAGATACGCAGTATTTT.

There are a few counts of this clonotype. This sequence joins TRBV20-1 and TRBJ1-1; D might be TRBD1 (6 bases). Trimming removed 6 bases at V and 3 bases at J, with 14 bases between. From germline, CDR1 is DFQATT and CDR2 SNEGSKA (reference sequence). The CDR3 spans 13 residues. The CDR3, as DNA: TGCAGTGCCCGTAATGACAGGTACACTGAAGCTTTCTTT. As protein: CSARNDRYTEAFF.

At least ten counts were recorded for this clonotype. The chain joins TRBV5-4 to TRBJ2-1; D remains ambiguous. The CDR3 is 13 residues long. V was shortened by 0 bases and J by 1 base, with 2 bases between the two germline ends. CDR1 SGHNT and CDR2 YYREEE come from the germline V gene (reference sequence). The CDR3 coding sequence is TGTGCCAGCAGCTTGGGGTCCTACAATGAGCAGTTCTTC. This translates into CASSLGSYNEQFF.

In its sample, this clonotype was seen many times. The rearrangement links TRBV19 to TRBJ2-1; 7 positions match TRBD2. This CDR3 region has 16 residues. The germline V gene encodes CDR1 LNHDA and CDR2 SQIVND (reference sequence). Trimming removed 3 bases from V and 0 bases from J; junction bases left unmatched: 5. CDR3 sequence: CASSMGLAVSYNEQFF. DNA of the CDR3: TGTGCCAGTAGTATGGGGCTAGCGGTCTCCTACAATGAGCAGTTCTTC.

A few counts support this clonotype. The rearrangement joins TRBV11-2 to TRBJ2-3, with 8 nucleotides matching TRBD2. With 1 base clipped from V and 4 bases from J, the junction kept 4 bases outside the gene matches. The CDR3 has 15 residues. Germline V gives CDR1 SGHAT, CDR2 FQNNGV. CDR3 in amino acids: CASSLVAGGPDTQYF. CDR3 bases: TGTGCCAGCAGCTTAGTGGCGGGAGGTCCAGATACGCAGTATTTT.

The chain uses TRBV12-3 or TRBV12-4 and TRBJ2-3; 8 bases map to TRBD1. There are 13 residues in the CDR3. Trimming took 10 bases from V and 3 from J; bases not matched to a gene: 6. CDR3 DNA: TGTGCCACCCGACAGGGGCGGACAGATACGCAGTATTTT. Translating gives CATRQGRTDTQYF.

This chain links TRBV4-1 with TRBJ2-7; D may be TRBD1 (6 bases). Germline CDR1 and CDR2: MGHRA and YSYEKL. This CDR3 is built from 15 residues. The germline V and J ends were trimmed by 1 base and 3 bases, with 13 bases remaining between them. This CDR3 reads CASSQANLGGYEQYF. For the CDR3, the DNA is TGCGCCAGCAGCCAAGCTAATCTAGGGGGCTACGAGCAGTACTTC.